These 2 T cell receptor beta chains share one sample of origin, sequenced in a study of cytomegalovirus exposure and HLA in healthy donors. Researchers ran the PCR with 60 Vbeta and 13 Jbeta primers. Some clones are missing from TCRdb's copy, which holds only in-frame ones; the method was immunoSEQ multiplex PCR. The sample holds roughly 150,000 clones, over 60% seen once. Sequenced: PBMCs. Receptors originate from a man between 40 and 49 years old in good health and CMV-seropositive.

A few counts support this clone. This chain uses TRBV28 with TRBJ2-2, with D perhaps matching TRBD2 (6 bases). The germline V gene encodes CDR1 MDHEN and CDR2 SYDVKM. This CDR3 has 14 amino acids. The V gene lost 4 bases and the J gene lost 6 bases, with 12 bases spanning the gap. CDR3 region: CASSYAGSAGELFF. As DNA, the CDR3 is TGTGCCAGCAGTTACGCGGGGTCGGCCGGGGAGCTGTTTTTT.

This CDR3 is CASSQGLNYGYTF. CDR3 sequence (DNA): TGTGCCAGCAGCCAGGGGCTGAACTATGGCTACACCTTC. V and J are TRBV7-9 and TRBJ1-2; perhaps TRBD1 as D (6 bases). CDR1 is SEHNR, CDR2 FQNEAQ, per germline (reference sequence). CDR3 size: 13 residues. Trimming removed 5 bases at V and 2 bases at J, with 9 bases between.